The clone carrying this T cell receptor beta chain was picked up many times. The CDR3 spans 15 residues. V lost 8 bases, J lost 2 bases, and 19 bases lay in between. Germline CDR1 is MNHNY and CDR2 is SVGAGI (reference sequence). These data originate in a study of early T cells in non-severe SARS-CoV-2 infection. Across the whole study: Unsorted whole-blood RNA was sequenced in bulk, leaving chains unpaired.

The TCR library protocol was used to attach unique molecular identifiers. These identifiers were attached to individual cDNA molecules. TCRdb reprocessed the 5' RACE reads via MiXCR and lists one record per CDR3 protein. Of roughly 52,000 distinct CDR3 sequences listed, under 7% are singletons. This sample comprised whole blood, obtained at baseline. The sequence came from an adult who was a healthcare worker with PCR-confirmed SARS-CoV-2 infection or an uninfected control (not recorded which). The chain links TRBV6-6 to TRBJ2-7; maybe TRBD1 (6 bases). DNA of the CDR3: TGTGCCAGCTCAGGGGCCGGAATAAAAACCTACGAGCAGTACTTC. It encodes CASSGAGIKTYEQYF.